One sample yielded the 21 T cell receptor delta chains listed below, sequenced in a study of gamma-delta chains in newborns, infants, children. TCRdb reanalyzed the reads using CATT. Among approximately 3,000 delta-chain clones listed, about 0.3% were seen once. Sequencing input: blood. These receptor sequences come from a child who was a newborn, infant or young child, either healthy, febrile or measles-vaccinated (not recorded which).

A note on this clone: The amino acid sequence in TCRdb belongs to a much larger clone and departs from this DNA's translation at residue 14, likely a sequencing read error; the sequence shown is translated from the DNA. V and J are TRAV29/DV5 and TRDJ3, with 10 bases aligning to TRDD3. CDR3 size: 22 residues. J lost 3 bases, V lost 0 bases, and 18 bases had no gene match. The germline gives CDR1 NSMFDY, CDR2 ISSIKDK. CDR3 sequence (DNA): TGTGCAGCAAGCGGGGGTCGACTGGGGGATCTCCTTCGGGTCTGGGACACCCGACAGATGTTTTTC. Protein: CAASGGRLGDLLRVWDTRQMFF.

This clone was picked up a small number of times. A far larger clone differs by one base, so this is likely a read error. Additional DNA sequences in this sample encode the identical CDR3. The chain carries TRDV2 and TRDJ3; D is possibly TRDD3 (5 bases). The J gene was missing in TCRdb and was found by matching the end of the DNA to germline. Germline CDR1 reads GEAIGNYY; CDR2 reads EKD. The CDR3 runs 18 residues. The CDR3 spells CACDTAGLASWDTRQMFF. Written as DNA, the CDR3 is TGTGCCTGTGACACGGCGGGGTTAGCGTCCTGGGACACCCGGCAGATGTTTTTC.

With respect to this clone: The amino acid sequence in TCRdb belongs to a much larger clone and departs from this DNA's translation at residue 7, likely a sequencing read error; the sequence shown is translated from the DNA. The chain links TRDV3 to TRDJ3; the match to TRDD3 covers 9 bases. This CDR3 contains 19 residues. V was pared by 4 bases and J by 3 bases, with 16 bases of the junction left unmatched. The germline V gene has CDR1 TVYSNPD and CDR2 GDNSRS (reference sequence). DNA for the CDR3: TGTGCCTCCCATACGCCTTGGGGGATAATCATCTGGGACACCCGACAGATGTTTTTC. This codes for CASHTPWGIIIWDTRQMFF.

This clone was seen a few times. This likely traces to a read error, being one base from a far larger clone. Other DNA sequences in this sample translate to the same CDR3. Written as DNA, the CDR3 is TGTGCCTGCGACACCTTACTGGGGGATACTTTGACAGCACAACTCTTCTTT. Protein product: CACDTLLGDTLTAQLFF. V is TRDV2 and J is TRDJ2, with 11 positions matching TRDD3. The V gene's germline CDR1 is GEAIGNYY and CDR2 EKD. The CDR3 spans 17 residues.

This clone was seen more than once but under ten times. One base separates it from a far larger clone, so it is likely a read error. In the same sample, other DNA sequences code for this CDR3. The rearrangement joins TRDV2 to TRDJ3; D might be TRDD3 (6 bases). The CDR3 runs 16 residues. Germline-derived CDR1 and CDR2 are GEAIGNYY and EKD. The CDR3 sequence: CACDTGGSWDTRQMFF. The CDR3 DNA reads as TGTGCCTGTGACACTGGGGGCTCCTGGGACACCCGTCAGATGTTTTTC.

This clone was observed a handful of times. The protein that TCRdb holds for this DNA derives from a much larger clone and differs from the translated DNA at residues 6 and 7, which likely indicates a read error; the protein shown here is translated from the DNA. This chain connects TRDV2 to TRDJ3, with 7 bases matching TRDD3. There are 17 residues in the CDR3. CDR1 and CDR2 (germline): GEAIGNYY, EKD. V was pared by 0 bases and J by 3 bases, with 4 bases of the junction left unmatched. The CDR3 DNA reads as TGTGCCTGTGACACCCGGTGGATACGCTGGGACACCCGACAGATGTTTTTC. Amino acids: CACDTRWIRWDTRQMFF.

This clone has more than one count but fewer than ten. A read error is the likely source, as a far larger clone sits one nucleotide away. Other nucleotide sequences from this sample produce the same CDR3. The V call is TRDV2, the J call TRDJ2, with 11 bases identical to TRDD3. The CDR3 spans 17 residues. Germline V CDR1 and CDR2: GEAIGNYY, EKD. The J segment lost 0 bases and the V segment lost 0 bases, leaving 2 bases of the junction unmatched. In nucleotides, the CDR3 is TGTGCCTGTGACACCCTACTGGGGGATACTTTGACAGCACAACTCTTCTTT. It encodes CACDTLLGDTLTAQLFF.

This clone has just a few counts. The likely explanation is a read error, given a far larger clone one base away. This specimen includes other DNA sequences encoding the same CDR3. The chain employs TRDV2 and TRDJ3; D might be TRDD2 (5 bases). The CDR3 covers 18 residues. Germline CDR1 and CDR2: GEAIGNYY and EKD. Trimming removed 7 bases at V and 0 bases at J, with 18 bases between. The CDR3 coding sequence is TGTGCCTGCGACCTACCGCGAGTCAGCTCCTGGGACACCCGACAGATGTTTTTC. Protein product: CACDLPRVSSWDTRQMFF.

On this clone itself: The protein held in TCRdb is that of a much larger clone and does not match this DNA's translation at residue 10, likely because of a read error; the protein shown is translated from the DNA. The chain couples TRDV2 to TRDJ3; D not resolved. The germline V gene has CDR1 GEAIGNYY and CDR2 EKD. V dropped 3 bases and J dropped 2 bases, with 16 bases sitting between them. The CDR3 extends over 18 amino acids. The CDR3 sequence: CACDLPRVSPWDTRQMFF. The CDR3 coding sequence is TGTGCCTGTGACCTACCGCGAGTCAGCCCCTGGGACACCCGACAGATGTTTTTC.

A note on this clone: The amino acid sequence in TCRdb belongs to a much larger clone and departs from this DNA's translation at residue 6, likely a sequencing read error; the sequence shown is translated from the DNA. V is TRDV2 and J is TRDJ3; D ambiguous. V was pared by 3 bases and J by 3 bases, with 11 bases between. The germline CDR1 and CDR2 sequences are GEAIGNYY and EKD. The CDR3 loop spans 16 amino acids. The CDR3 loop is CACDPTHGWDTRQMFF. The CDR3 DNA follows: TGTGCCTGTGACCCGACACACGGCTGGGACACCCGACAGATGTTTTTC.

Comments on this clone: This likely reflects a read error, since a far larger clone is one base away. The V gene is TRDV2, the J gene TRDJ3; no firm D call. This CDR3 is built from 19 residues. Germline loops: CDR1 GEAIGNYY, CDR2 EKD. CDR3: CACDTAFGTSLWDTRQVFF. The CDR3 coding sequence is TGTGCCTGTGACACCGCTTTCGGTACTTCTCTTTGGGACACCCGACAGGTGTTTTTC.

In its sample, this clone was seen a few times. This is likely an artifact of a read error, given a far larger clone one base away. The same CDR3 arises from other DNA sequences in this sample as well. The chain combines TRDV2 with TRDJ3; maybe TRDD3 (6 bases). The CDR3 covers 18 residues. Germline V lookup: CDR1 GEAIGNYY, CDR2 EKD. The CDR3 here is CACDTVGGSSWDTRQMFF. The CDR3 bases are TGTGCCTGCGACACCGTGGGGGGAAGCTCCTGGGACACCCGACAGATGTTTTTC.

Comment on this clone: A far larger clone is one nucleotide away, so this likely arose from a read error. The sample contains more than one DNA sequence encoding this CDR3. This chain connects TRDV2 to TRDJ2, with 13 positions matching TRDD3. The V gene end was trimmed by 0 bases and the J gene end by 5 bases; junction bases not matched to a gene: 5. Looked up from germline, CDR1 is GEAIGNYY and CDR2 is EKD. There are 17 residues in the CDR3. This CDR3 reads CACDTLLGDTPTAQLFF. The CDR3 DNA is TGTGCCTGTGACACCCTACTGGGGGATACGCCCACAGCACAACTCTTCTTT.

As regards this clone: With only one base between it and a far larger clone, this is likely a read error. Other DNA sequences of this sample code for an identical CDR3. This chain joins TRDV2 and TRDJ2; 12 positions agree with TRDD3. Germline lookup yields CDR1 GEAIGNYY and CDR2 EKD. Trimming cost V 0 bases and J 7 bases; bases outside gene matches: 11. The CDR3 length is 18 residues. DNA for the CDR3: TGTGCCTGTGACACCGGATTGGGGACTGGGGGATACCTAGCACAACTCTTCTTT. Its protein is CACDTGLGTGGYLAQLFF.

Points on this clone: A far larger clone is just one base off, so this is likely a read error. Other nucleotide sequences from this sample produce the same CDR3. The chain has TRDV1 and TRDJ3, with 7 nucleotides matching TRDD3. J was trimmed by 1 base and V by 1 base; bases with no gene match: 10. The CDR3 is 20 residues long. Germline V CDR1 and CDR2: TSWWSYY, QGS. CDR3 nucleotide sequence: TGTGCTCTTGGGGAACGAACCTGGGGGCCCCCATCCTGGGACACCCGACAGATGTTTTTC. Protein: CALGERTWGPPSWDTRQMFF.

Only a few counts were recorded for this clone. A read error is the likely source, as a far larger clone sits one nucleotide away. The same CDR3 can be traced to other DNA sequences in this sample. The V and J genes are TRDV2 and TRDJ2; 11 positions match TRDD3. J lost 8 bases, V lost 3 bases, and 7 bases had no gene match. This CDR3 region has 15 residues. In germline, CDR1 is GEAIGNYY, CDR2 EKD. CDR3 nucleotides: TGTGCCTGTGACCCACTGGGGGATAGGACGGCACAACTCTTCTTT. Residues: CACDPLGDRTAQLFF.

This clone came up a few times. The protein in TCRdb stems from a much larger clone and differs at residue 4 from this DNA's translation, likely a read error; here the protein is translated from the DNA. The CDR3 DNA follows: TGTGCCTGTAACACCGGGGGATACGCTTTGACAGCACAACTCTTCTTT. Translating it yields CACNTGGYALTAQLFF. V usage is TRDV2 and J usage is TRDJ2, with 10 bases fitting TRDD3. The germline V gene encodes CDR1 GEAIGNYY and CDR2 EKD. The CDR3 is made up of 16 amino acids.

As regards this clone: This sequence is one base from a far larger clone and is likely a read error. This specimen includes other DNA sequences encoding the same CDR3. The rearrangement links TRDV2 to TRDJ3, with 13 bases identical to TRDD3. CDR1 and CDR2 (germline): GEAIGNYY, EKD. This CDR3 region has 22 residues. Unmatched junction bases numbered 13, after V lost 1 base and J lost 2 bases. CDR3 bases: TGTGCCTGTGACACGCCCACTACTGGGGGATACGAACTGACCTGGGACACCCGACAGATGTTTTTC. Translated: CACDTPTTGGYELTWDTRQMFF.

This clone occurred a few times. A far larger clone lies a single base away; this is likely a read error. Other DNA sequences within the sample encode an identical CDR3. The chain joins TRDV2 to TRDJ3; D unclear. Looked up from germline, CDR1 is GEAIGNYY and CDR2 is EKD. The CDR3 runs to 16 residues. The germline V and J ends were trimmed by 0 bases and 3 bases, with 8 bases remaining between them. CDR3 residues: CACDTVGYWDTRQMFF. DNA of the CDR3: TGTGCCTGTGACACCGTAGGTTACTGGGACACCCGACAGATGTTTTTC.

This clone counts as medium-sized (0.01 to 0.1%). The CDR3 DNA follows: TGTGCCTGTGACACGAGCTGGGGCTCCTGGGACACCCGACAGATGTTTTTC. It translates to CACDTSWGSWDTRQMFF. The V call is TRDV2, the J call TRDJ3, with D possibly TRDD3 on 6 matching bases. The CDR3 length is 17 residues. Germline V CDR1 and CDR2: GEAIGNYY, EKD. The V gene lost 1 base and the J gene lost 0 bases, with 9 bases spanning the gap.

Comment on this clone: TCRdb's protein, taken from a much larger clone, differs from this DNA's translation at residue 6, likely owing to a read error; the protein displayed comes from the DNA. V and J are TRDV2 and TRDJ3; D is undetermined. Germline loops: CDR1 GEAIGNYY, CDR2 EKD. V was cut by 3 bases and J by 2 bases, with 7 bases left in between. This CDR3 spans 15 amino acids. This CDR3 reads CACDWETWDTRQMFF. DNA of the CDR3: TGTGCCTGTGACTGGGAGACCTGGGACACCCGACAGATGTTTTTC.